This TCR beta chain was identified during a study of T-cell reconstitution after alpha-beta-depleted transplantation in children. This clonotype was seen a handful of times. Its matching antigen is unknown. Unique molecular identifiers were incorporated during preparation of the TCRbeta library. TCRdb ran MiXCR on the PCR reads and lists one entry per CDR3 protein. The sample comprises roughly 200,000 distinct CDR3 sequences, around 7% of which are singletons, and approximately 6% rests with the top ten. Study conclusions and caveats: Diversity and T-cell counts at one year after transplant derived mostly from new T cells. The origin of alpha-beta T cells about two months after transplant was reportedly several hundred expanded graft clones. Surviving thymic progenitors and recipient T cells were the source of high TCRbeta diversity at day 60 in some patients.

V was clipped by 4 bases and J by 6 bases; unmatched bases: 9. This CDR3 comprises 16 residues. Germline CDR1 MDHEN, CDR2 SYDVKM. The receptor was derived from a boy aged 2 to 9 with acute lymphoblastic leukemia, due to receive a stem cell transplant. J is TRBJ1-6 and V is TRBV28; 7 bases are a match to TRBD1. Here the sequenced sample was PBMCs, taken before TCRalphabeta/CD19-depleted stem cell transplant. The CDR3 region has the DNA TGTGCCAGCAGTTGGGGAAGGGGACAGACTAATTCACCCCTCCACTTT. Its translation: CASSWGRGQTNSPLHF.